These T cell receptor beta chains were read from a single sample in a study of Ad26.COV2.S vaccination and SARS-CoV-2 variants. Using immunoSEQ multiplex PCR, the repertoire was profiled, and TCRdb retains in-frame clones only, with some absent. Of hundreds of thousands of clones in the sample, about 91% were seen once. Sequencing used peripheral blood, obtained in a trial of Ad26.COV2.S vaccine versus placebo. The receptors were gathered from a person aged 18-60 years who received the Ad26.COV2.S COVID-19 vaccine or a placebo. Both conserved end residues are part of each CDR3. Each record gives: CDR3 length, V gene, clone size, J gene, D gene, CDR3 DNA, CDR3 protein. A D gene is named only where the DNA matches it firmly. Size is omitted from some rows. Given values are once, few, many or a class for expanded clones.

CDR3 length: 14; V gene: TRBV2; clone size: once; J gene: TRBJ1-5; D gene: .; CDR3 DNA: TGTGCCAGCAGGAGGAGGGTTAGCGCTCAGCCCCAGCATTTT; CDR3 protein: CASRRRVSAQPQHF
CDR3 length: 16; V gene: TRBV7-2; clone size: .; J gene: TRBJ1-5; D gene: .; CDR3 DNA: TGTGCCAGCAGCTTAGTATGGGGGAGTGGCAATCAGCCCCAGCATTTT; CDR3 protein: CASSLVWGSGNQPQHF
CDR3 length: 16; V gene: TRBV7-2; clone size: .; J gene: TRBJ1-5; D gene: .; CDR3 DNA: TGTGCCAGCAGCGAACGAGGGGTTTCTAGCAATCAGCCCCAGCATTTT; CDR3 protein: CASSERGVSSNQPQHF
CDR3 length: 14; V gene: TRBV29-1; clone size: .; J gene: TRBJ2-5; D gene: .; CDR3 DNA: TGCAGCGTTGAAGAGGATCGCTTGCAAGAGACCCAGTACTTC; CDR3 protein: CSVEEDRLQETQYF
CDR3 length: 14; V gene: TRBV25-1; clone size: .; J gene: TRBJ2-7; D gene: .; CDR3 DNA: TGTGCCAGCAGAAGTTGGTGGTTCCCCTACGAGCAGTACTTC; CDR3 protein: CASRSWWFPYEQYF
CDR3 length: 16; V gene: TRBV7-2; clone size: once; J gene: TRBJ2-2; D gene: .; CDR3 DNA: TGTGCCAGCAGCTTGGGCGGGAAGGAAAGGACCGGGGAGCTGTTTTTT; CDR3 protein: CASSLGGKERTGELFF
CDR3 length: 14; V gene: TRBV6-2/TRBV6-3; clone size: .; J gene: TRBJ1-1; D gene: .; CDR3 DNA: TGTGCCAGCAGTTACTCTCCAGGGACCACTGAAGCTTTCTTT; CDR3 protein: CASSYSPGTTEAFF
CDR3 length: 13; V gene: TRBV14; clone size: .; J gene: TRBJ2-3; D gene: .; CDR3 DNA: TGTGCCAGCAGCACCCGGGGTTCTGGTACGCAGTATTTT; CDR3 protein: CASSTRGSGTQYF
CDR3 length: 15; V gene: TRBV7-9; clone size: .; J gene: TRBJ2-1; D gene: .; CDR3 DNA: TGTGCCAGCAGCTTAGTCCGATCGGACTACAATGAGCAGTTCTTC; CDR3 protein: CASSLVRSDYNEQFF
CDR3 length: 15; V gene: TRBV6-5; clone size: .; J gene: TRBJ2-5; D gene: .; CDR3 DNA: TGTGCCAGCAGTTACTCGTTTAAGGGGGTGGGGGCCCAGTACTTC; CDR3 protein: CASSYSFKGVGAQYF
CDR3 length: 15; V gene: TRBV18; clone size: .; J gene: TRBJ2-2; D gene: .; CDR3 DNA: TGTGCCAGCTCAACCCTTGGGGGAGTCGGCGGGGAGCTGTTTTTT; CDR3 protein: CASSTLGGVGGELFF
CDR3 length: 16; V gene: TRBV7-3; clone size: .; J gene: TRBJ2-2; D gene: TRBD2; CDR3 DNA: TGTGCCAGCAGCCTAACCGCGGGAGGATCTACCGGGGAGCTGTTTTTT; CDR3 protein: CASSLTAGGSTGELFF
CDR3 length: 13; V gene: TRBV6-5; clone size: .; J gene: TRBJ2-1; D gene: .; CDR3 DNA: TGTGCCGGTTATCAAGAATCCCTCGGGGAGCAGTTCTTC; CDR3 protein: CAGYQESLGEQFF
CDR3 length: 14; V gene: TRBV5-4; clone size: .; J gene: TRBJ1-1; D gene: TRBD1; CDR3 DNA: TGTGCCAGCAGCTTTGGGACAGGGATTTCTGAAGCTTTCTTT; CDR3 protein: CASSFGTGISEAFF
CDR3 length: 16; V gene: TRBV5-6; clone size: once; J gene: TRBJ1-4; D gene: .; CDR3 DNA: TGTGCCAGCAGCGAAATGGGGGGAACAACTAATGAAAAACTGTTTTTT; CDR3 protein: CASSEMGGTTNEKLFF
CDR3 length: 14; V gene: TRBV7-9; clone size: .; J gene: TRBJ2-5; D gene: .; CDR3 DNA: TGTGCCAGCAGCCACGCGGCGACCGAAGAGACCCAGTACTTC; CDR3 protein: CASSHAATEETQYF
CDR3 length: 13; V gene: TRBV7-3; clone size: once; J gene: TRBJ2-3; D gene: .; CDR3 DNA: TGTGCCAGCAGCTTACCCCCGACAGATACGCAGTATTTT; CDR3 protein: CASSLPPTDTQYF
CDR3 length: 16; V gene: TRBV7-8; clone size: few; J gene: TRBJ1-3; D gene: TRBD1; CDR3 DNA: TGTGCCAGCAGCCCCCTTCTAACAGGGGACGGAAACACCATATATTTT; CDR3 protein: CASSPLLTGDGNTIYF
CDR3 length: 15; V gene: TRBV2; clone size: .; J gene: TRBJ1-2; D gene: .; CDR3 DNA: TGTGCCAGCAGCTTAGGGACTCTCCCTAACTATGGCTACACCTTC; CDR3 protein: CASSLGTLPNYGYTF
CDR3 length: 14; V gene: TRBV20-1; clone size: few; J gene: TRBJ2-3; D gene: TRBD2; CDR3 DNA: TGCAGTGCTAGTAAGCGGGAGATGAGCGGTACGCAGTATTTT; CDR3 protein: CSASKREMSGTQYF
CDR3 length: 12; V gene: TRBV28; clone size: .; J gene: TRBJ1-5; D gene: .; CDR3 DNA: TGTGCCAGCACCATCCCCCTTCAGCCCCAGCATTTT; CDR3 protein: CASTIPLQPQHF
CDR3 length: 16; V gene: TRBV5-4; clone size: .; J gene: TRBJ2-6; D gene: .; CDR3 DNA: TGTGCCAGCAGCTTGGTTGCAGGGGCTGGGGCCAACGTCCTGACTTTC; CDR3 protein: CASSLVAGAGANVLTF
CDR3 length: 13; V gene: TRBV6-6; clone size: .; J gene: TRBJ2-3; D gene: .; CDR3 DNA: TGTGCCAGCCGGGACAGCGGGGCAGATACGCAGTATTTT; CDR3 protein: CASRDSGADTQYF
CDR3 length: 16; V gene: TRBV7-2; clone size: once; J gene: TRBJ2-7; D gene: TRBD2; CDR3 DNA: TGTGCCAGCAGCTCCCGGCGGGGGGGAAGCTCCTACGAGCAGTACTTC; CDR3 protein: CASSSRRGGSSYEQYF
CDR3 length: 13; V gene: TRBV19; clone size: .; J gene: TRBJ2-3; D gene: .; CDR3 DNA: TGTGCCAGTAGGATTAACCCCACAGATACGCAGTATTTT; CDR3 protein: CASRINPTDTQYF
CDR3 length: 17; V gene: TRBV27; clone size: .; J gene: TRBJ1-2; D gene: TRBD1; CDR3 DNA: TGTGCCAGCAGTCCACGGACAGGAAGGACCAATAACTATGGCTACACCTTC; CDR3 protein: CASSPRTGRTNNYGYTF
CDR3 length: 13; V gene: TRBV19; clone size: few; J gene: TRBJ1-2; D gene: TRBD1; CDR3 DNA: TGTGCCAGTAGAGCCGGGACAGTCTATGGCTACACCTTC; CDR3 protein: CASRAGTVYGYTF
CDR3 length: 13; V gene: TRBV7-2; clone size: .; J gene: TRBJ2-2; D gene: .; CDR3 DNA: TGTGCCAGCAGCTTAGTAAGGGGCGGGGAGCTGTTTTTT; CDR3 protein: CASSLVRGGELFF
CDR3 length: 15; V gene: TRBV7-7; clone size: .; J gene: TRBJ2-5; D gene: .; CDR3 DNA: TGTGCTAGCAGCCTGGGTGGCGGGACTCCAGAGACCCAGTACTTC; CDR3 protein: CASSLGGGTPETQYF
CDR3 length: 15; V gene: TRBV11-2; clone size: .; J gene: TRBJ2-5; D gene: TRBD1; CDR3 DNA: TGTGCCAGCAGCTTCGGGACAGGGGGCATGGAGACCCAGTACTTC; CDR3 protein: CASSFGTGGMETQYF
CDR3 length: 13; V gene: TRBV5-1; clone size: .; J gene: TRBJ2-5; D gene: .; CDR3 DNA: TGCGCCAGCAGCTTCTCGGGGGAAGAGACCCAGTACTTC; CDR3 protein: CASSFSGEETQYF
CDR3 length: 19; V gene: TRBV3-1/TRBV3-2; clone size: .; J gene: TRBJ1-4; D gene: TRBD1; CDR3 DNA: TGTGCCAGCAGCCAAGAAGATGGGACAGGGGGATCCGATAATGAAAAACTGTTTTTT; CDR3 protein: CASSQEDGTGGSDNEKLFF
CDR3 length: 13; V gene: TRBV5-1; clone size: .; J gene: TRBJ2-3; D gene: .; CDR3 DNA: TGCGCCAGCAGCTTGATCCCGGCCGATACGCAGTATTTT; CDR3 protein: CASSLIPADTQYF
CDR3 length: 15; V gene: TRBV27; clone size: .; J gene: TRBJ1-5; D gene: .; CDR3 DNA: TGTGCCAGCGCCGGGGGGTCGGGGAGTTATCAGCCCCAGCATTTT; CDR3 protein: CASAGGSGSYQPQHF
CDR3 length: 15; V gene: TRBV5-6; clone size: .; J gene: TRBJ2-7; D gene: TRBD2; CDR3 DNA: TGTGCCAGCAGCCCATCTAGCGGGCGCTCCTACGAGCAGTACTTC; CDR3 protein: CASSPSSGRSYEQYF
CDR3 length: 15; V gene: TRBV5-8; clone size: .; J gene: TRBJ1-5; D gene: .; CDR3 DNA: TGTGCCAGCAGCTTCGGTGTAATGGGGAATCAGCCCCAGCATTTT; CDR3 protein: CASSFGVMGNQPQHF
CDR3 length: 15; V gene: TRBV18; clone size: .; J gene: TRBJ1-3; D gene: TRBD1; CDR3 DNA: TGTGCCAGCTCAGCGGGACAGCACGTTGGAAACACCATATATTTT; CDR3 protein: CASSAGQHVGNTIYF
CDR3 length: 13; V gene: TRBV20-1; clone size: .; J gene: TRBJ1-2; D gene: .; CDR3 DNA: TGCAGTGCTAGTGCAGGGAGGAGCTATGGCTACACCTTC; CDR3 protein: CSASAGRSYGYTF
CDR3 length: 16; V gene: TRBV9; clone size: once; J gene: TRBJ2-3; D gene: .; CDR3 DNA: TGTGCCAGCAGCGTAGCAGGGCACTCAAGCACAGATACGCAGTATTTT; CDR3 protein: CASSVAGHSSTDTQYF
CDR3 length: 18; V gene: TRBV3-1/TRBV3-2; clone size: .; J gene: TRBJ2-4; D gene: .; CDR3 DNA: TGTGCCAGCAGCCAAGATCCCCCGGATAGTCTCTCGGAAAACATTCAGTACTTC; CDR3 protein: CASSQDPPDSLSENIQYF
CDR3 length: 17; V gene: TRBV14; clone size: .; J gene: TRBJ2-5; D gene: .; CDR3 DNA: TGTGCCAGCAGCCGGCCTTACTCCAGGGGGGTGCAAGAGACCCAGTACTTC; CDR3 protein: CASSRPYSRGVQETQYF
CDR3 length: 14; V gene: TRBV13; clone size: .; J gene: TRBJ2-7; D gene: .; CDR3 DNA: TGTGCCAGCAGCTTAGGGGGAGCCGACTACGAGCAGTACTTC; CDR3 protein: CASSLGGADYEQYF
CDR3 length: 16; V gene: TRBV9; clone size: .; J gene: TRBJ1-4; D gene: .; CDR3 DNA: TGTGCCAGCAGCCCAACCCCGGGACACCTCAATGAAAAACTGTTTTTT; CDR3 protein: CASSPTPGHLNEKLFF
CDR3 length: 14; V gene: TRBV7-9; clone size: .; J gene: TRBJ2-7; D gene: .; CDR3 DNA: TGTGCCAGCAGCTTGGGACAAGTAAACTACGAGCAGTACTTC; CDR3 protein: CASSLGQVNYEQYF
CDR3 length: 12; V gene: TRBV10-3; clone size: .; J gene: TRBJ1-2; D gene: .; CDR3 DNA: TGTGCCATCAGTGACAGGAACTATGGCTACACCTTC; CDR3 protein: CAISDRNYGYTF
CDR3 length: 13; V gene: TRBV7-7; clone size: .; J gene: TRBJ2-5; D gene: .; CDR3 DNA: TGTGCTAGCAGCTTAGCAGGGTCAGAGACCCAGTACTTC; CDR3 protein: CASSLAGSETQYF
CDR3 length: 17; V gene: TRBV6-6; clone size: .; J gene: TRBJ1-2; D gene: TRBD1; CDR3 DNA: TGTGCCAGCAGTCCTAGGACAGGGGGCATGGGAAACTATGGCTACACCTTC; CDR3 protein: CASSPRTGGMGNYGYTF
CDR3 length: 15; V gene: TRBV11-2; clone size: once; J gene: TRBJ1-3; D gene: .; CDR3 DNA: TGTGCCAGCAGCTCTACAGGGCCTTCGGGAAACACCATATATTTT; CDR3 protein: CASSSTGPSGNTIYF
CDR3 length: 12; V gene: TRBV7-9; clone size: .; J gene: TRBJ1-2; D gene: TRBD1; CDR3 DNA: TGTGCCAGCAGCAACAGGGGGTTCGGCTACACCTTC; CDR3 protein: CASSNRGFGYTF
CDR3 length: 14; V gene: TRBV19; clone size: .; J gene: TRBJ1-3; D gene: .; CDR3 DNA: TGTGCCAGTACCAGGGGTTCGGCTGGAAACACCATATATTTT; CDR3 protein: CASTRGSAGNTIYF
CDR3 length: 15; V gene: TRBV10-3; clone size: .; J gene: TRBJ1-5; D gene: .; CDR3 DNA: TGTGCCATCAGTGAGTCGAGTACGGGGGATCAGCCCCAGCATTTT; CDR3 protein: CAISESSTGDQPQHF
CDR3 length: 15; V gene: TRBV5-1; clone size: few; J gene: TRBJ1-6; D gene: .; CDR3 DNA: TGCGCCAGCAGCTCCCAGGGAGGCCCCAATTCACCCCTCCACTTT; CDR3 protein: CASSSQGGPNSPLHF
CDR3 length: 16; V gene: TRBV5-1; clone size: .; J gene: TRBJ1-6; D gene: .; CDR3 DNA: TGCGCCAGCAGCCCAGAACCAGGGCAGGAGCGGTCACCCCTCCACTTT; CDR3 protein: CASSPEPGQERSPLHF
CDR3 length: 13; V gene: TRBV7-2; clone size: .; J gene: TRBJ1-1; D gene: .; CDR3 DNA: TGTGCCAGCAGCTTCAGCCACAGACCCGAAGCTTTCTTT; CDR3 protein: CASSFSHRPEAFF
CDR3 length: 13; V gene: TRBV5-1; clone size: once; J gene: TRBJ1-1; D gene: .; CDR3 DNA: TGCGCCAGCAGCGTGGATCCGAACACTGAAGCTTTCTTT; CDR3 protein: CASSVDPNTEAFF
CDR3 length: 14; V gene: TRBV5-6; clone size: .; J gene: TRBJ1-2; D gene: .; CDR3 DNA: TGTGCCAGCAGCTTGGGGTGGCAGAACTATGGCTACACCTTC; CDR3 protein: CASSLGWQNYGYTF
CDR3 length: 15; V gene: TRBV24-1; clone size: .; J gene: TRBJ1-2; D gene: .; CDR3 DNA: TGTGCCACCAGTGATGGGGGCCCAGCTAACTATGGCTACACCTTC; CDR3 protein: CATSDGGPANYGYTF
CDR3 length: 15; V gene: TRBV2; clone size: .; J gene: TRBJ2-1; D gene: .; CDR3 DNA: TGTGCCAGCAGTGAGTTAGGGGGAGCCTACAATGAGCAGTTCTTC; CDR3 protein: CASSELGGAYNEQFF
CDR3 length: 16; V gene: TRBV4-1; clone size: .; J gene: TRBJ2-3; D gene: TRBD1; CDR3 DNA: TGCGCCAGCAGCCAGGGACAGGGCACGATGACAGATACGCAGTATTTT; CDR3 protein: CASSQGQGTMTDTQYF
CDR3 length: 17; V gene: TRBV18; clone size: .; J gene: TRBJ2-5; D gene: TRBD2; CDR3 DNA: TGTGCCAGCTCACCACTAGGACTAGCGGGATATAGAGAGACCCAGTACTTC; CDR3 protein: CASSPLGLAGYRETQYF